Reported below is one T cell receptor beta chain. Its antigen remains undetermined. The input lacks base qualities; no much larger clone sits a single base away. The immunoSEQ assay, a bias-controlled multiplex PCR with V- and J-specific primers, was used to amplify TCR beta CDR3 regions from genomic DNA. In a second PCR step, the CDR3 amplicons were tagged with a proprietary barcode plus Illumina adapter sequences. An Illumina MiSeq instrument was used to sequence the CDR3 libraries. The authors processed their data as follows. Export and quality control were performed with immunoSEQ Analyzer 3.0, and downstream analyses were performed with R Bioconductor and Immunarch. Only productive rearrangements in the normalized downsampled data set were used to calculate repertoire metrics. In the normalized cohort, clonotypes with more than 5 templates were defined as pathologically expanded. The Inverse Simpson Index served as the measure of repertoire diversity. The non-normalized data set was used for CMV-specificity analyses so that all clonotypes could be captured. TCRdb re-hosts the immuneACCESS table, in-frame sequences only. Its copies lack some clones; in the studies checked, an unresolved V gene accounts for under half of them, and the cause for the rest is not known. V and J calls and clone size are copied from that table; D and trimming were computed from the DNA. The sample records about 49,000 clones, approximately 90% of which are singletons. Roughly 6% of the sample goes to the ten largest clones.

In the paper's terms, the time point label means: recipient sample about 28 days before transplant, after cytoreduction. Blood from recipients was drawn roughly 28 days before transplant, then again at days 30, 100 and 180 after transplant. Using Nuclei Lysis Solution, genomic DNA was extracted from unfractionated peripheral blood mononuclear cells that were either fresh or cryopreserved. The CDR3 spans 13 residues, from the cysteine through the phenylalanine. Solely the CDR3 DNA is kept, with 39 bases framed from the first base. The V and J ends are trimmed by 7 bases and 2 bases, leaving 10 bases between them. CDR1 and CDR2 are read off the germline V gene (reference sequence) as MNHEY and SMNVEV. The data were obtained in a study of T cell clonotyping in hematopoietic cell transplantation (dated by TCRdb to the early 2020s). For context, the study as a whole: Recipient samples taken before transplant were collected after cytoreduction. A total of 110 to 150 blood samples were gathered in the study from under 40 consecutive transplant recipients along with their related donors. Recruitment of patients was conducted between late 2015 and January 2017, and follow-up was continued until late 2020 or death.

Study-level results and caveats: Sample size was limited, and cells were not sorted, so CD4 and CD8 repertoire contributions could not be separated. After transplant, TCR diversity in recipients dropped, and pathologically expanded clonotypes climbed progressively between day 30 and day 180. Donor and pretransplant recipient Inverse Simpson Index values predicted broader posttransplant TCR repertoire diversity. Recipient repertoires showed only a small fraction of overlap with donor repertoires, and over 95% appeared de novo at the given depth.

The chain is made from TRBV27 and TRBJ2-3; confidence is insufficient to name the D gene. The clonotype comes from a man between 60 and 75 years old with biphenotypic leukemia. Some clones in this sample may be carry-over from other donors' samples. The sample consisted of peripheral blood mononuclear cells, taken before stem cell transplant. This receptor has the CDR3 CASTQYPTDTQYF. At the DNA level, the sequence is TGTGCCAGCACCCAATACCCCACAGATACGCAGTATTTT.